This entry features one T cell receptor beta chain sequence. Assay used: immunoSEQ multiplex PCR; TCRdb lists only in-frame clones, some missing. Of almost 90,000 clones detected, around 95% appear once; the ten largest clones hold 0.24%. The entry originates in a study of technical replicates of blood from a handful of donors. The V segment lost 2 bases and the J segment 8 bases; nucleotides outside the gene matches: 3. The CDR3 is made up of 13 amino acids. The germline gives CDR1 WNHNN, CDR2 SYGVQD (reference sequence). The rearrangement uses TRBV10-1 and TRBJ1-1; TRBD1 matches 9 bases. This clonotype was sampled from a human donor in good health. What was sequenced was T cells isolated from PBMCs. The CDR3, as DNA: TGCGCCAGCAGTGAGAGGGACAGGGCCGAAGCTTTCTTT. It translates to CASSERDRAEAFF.